Each of the 30 T cell receptor beta chains below was sequenced from the same sample in a study of shared clonotypes between healthy human individuals. The assay was immunoSEQ multiplex PCR, and TCRdb's table has in-frame clones only and misses some. The sample lists some 800,000 clones; more than 85% were seen once. CD45RO-negative CD8 cells positively selected for CCR7 made up the naive population, which excluded terminally differentiated effector memory CD45RA+ cells. The material sequenced was naive CD8+ T cells sorted from blood. These receptors came from a man under 40 in good health.

This chain uses TRBV6-1 with TRBJ2-7, with D possibly matching TRBD2 (6 bases). Germline CDR1 and CDR2: MNHNS and SASEGT. This CDR3 is built from 13 residues. Deletions cut 7 bases from V and 2 bases from J, with 12 bases between. Here the CDR3 DNA reads TGTGCCAGCACTAGCGACCTGACCTACGAGCAGTACTTC. Its protein product is CASTSDLTYEQYF.

This clone was observed once. This rearrangement joins TRBV6-4 to TRBJ2-7; D not certain. The V end was cut by 6 bases, the J end by 0 bases, with 6 bases between. The CDR3 has 12 residues. The germline V gene has CDR1 MRHNA and CDR2 SNTAGT. The CDR3: CASSPLSYEQYF. CDR3 DNA: TGTGCCAGCAGCCCACTCTCCTACGAGCAGTACTTC.

The rearrangement links TRBV4-1 to TRBJ2-1, with unresolved D. Trimming removed 0 bases at V and 4 bases at J, with 10 bases between. The CDR3 is 15 residues long. The germline gives CDR1 MGHRA, CDR2 YSYEKL. CDR3 protein: CASSQDSSRYNEQFF. The CDR3 DNA reads TGCGCCAGCAGCCAAGATAGTTCCAGGTACAATGAGCAGTTCTTC.

J is TRBJ2-4 and V is TRBV7-8, with D perhaps TRBD1 or TRBD2 (5 bases each). The CDR3 sequence is 14 residues long. Germline CDR1 reads SGHVS; CDR2 reads FQNEAQ. The ends were cut back, 5 bases at V and 6 bases at J, with 14 bases in the middle. The CDR3, as DNA: TGTGCCAGCAGCCTAGGGACCGAGTTAAACATTCAGTACTTC. Residues: CASSLGTELNIQYF. Full variable domain (outside the CDR3, taken from reference TRBV7-8 and TRBJ2-4): GAGVSQSPRYKVAKRGQDVALRCDPISGHVSLFWYQQALGQGPEFLTYFQNEAQLDKSGLPSDRFFAERPEGSVSTLKIQRTQQEDSAVYLCASSLGTELNIQYFGAGTRLSVL.

The chain employs TRBV10-2 and TRBJ2-1; the D is unclear. The germline V and J ends were trimmed by 8 bases and 3 bases, with 8 bases remaining between them. This CDR3 comprises 12 residues. Germline V gene lookup returns CDR1 WSHSY and CDR2 SAAADI. CDR3 sequence: CASAIGYNEQFF. Written as DNA, the CDR3 is TGCGCCAGCGCGATAGGCTACAATGAGCAGTTCTTC.

This clone was seen just once. The chain combines TRBV14 with TRBJ2-1, with 11 nucleotides matching TRBD2. V lost 4 bases to trimming and J lost 4 bases; unmatched junction nucleotides: 3. CDR1 is SGHDN and CDR2 is FVKESK in the germline V gene. This CDR3 has 15 residues. The CDR3 nucleotides are TGTGCCAGCAGCCCGACTAGCGGGATTTACAATGAGCAGTTCTTC. This translates into CASSPTSGIYNEQFF.

This rearrangement joins TRBV11-2 to TRBJ1-4, with 9 bases matching TRBD1. In germline, CDR1 is SGHAT, CDR2 FQNNGV. The ends lost 2 bases at V and 7 bases at J; junction bases unmatched: 8. This CDR3 contains 16 residues. The CDR3 is CASSLIFGTGSEKLFF. In DNA form, the CDR3 reads TGTGCCAGCAGCTTAATTTTTGGGACAGGGAGTGAAAAACTGTTTTTT.

CDR3 nucleotides: TGTGCCTGGAGTGCCGTGGGGACAACCTATGGCTACACCTTC. Amino acids: CAWSAVGTTYGYTF. The rearrangement links TRBV30 to TRBJ1-2; TRBD1 might be the D (6 bases). The CDR3 sequence is 14 residues long. Trimming pared 1 base from V and 4 bases from J, leaving 13 bases between. Germline V gene lookup returns CDR1 GTSNPN and CDR2 SVGIG (reference sequence).

The rearrangement uses TRBV15 and TRBJ2-5; 8 bases match TRBD1. The junction had 13 bases not matched to a gene; V was cut back by 8 bases and J by 5 bases. CDR1 and CDR2 from the germline V gene are LNHNV and YYDKDF (reference sequence). There are 15 residues in the CDR3. The CDR3 DNA reads TGTGCCACCGCGGGCGACAGGGGTTCCTCTGAGACCCAGTACTTC. Protein sequence: CATAGDRGSSETQYF.

The gene calls are TRBV2 and TRBJ2-7; D is undetermined. The germline V gene has CDR1 SNHLY and CDR2 FYNNEI. Trimming pared 3 bases from V and 3 bases from J, leaving 12 bases between. CDR3 length equals 14 residues. The CDR3 sequence: CASSESQEIYEQYF. The DNA of the CDR3 is TGTGCCAGCAGTGAGTCCCAAGAGATCTACGAGCAGTACTTC.

This chain connects TRBV7-9 to TRBJ1-2; a possible D gene is TRBD1 (6 bases). This CDR3 comprises 16 residues. The ends were cut back, 5 bases at V and 4 bases at J, with 20 bases in the middle. The germline V gene has CDR1 SEHNR and CDR2 FQNEAQ (reference sequence). CDR3 residues: CASSALPGVSSYGYTF. Here the CDR3 DNA reads TGTGCCAGCAGCGCGCTTCCAGGGGTTTCTTCCTATGGCTACACCTTC.

The chain is built from TRBV29-1 and TRBJ2-1; tentatively, D is TRBD1 or TRBD2 (5 bases each). The germline V gene has CDR1 SQVTM and CDR2 ANQGSEA. The CDR3 has 13 residues. The CDR3 DNA sequence: TGCACCATCCGGGACCCAGCCGGGTATGAGCAGTTCTTC. It yields the protein CTIRDPAGYEQFF.

The J gene is TRBJ1-1, the V gene TRBV5-6, with D hard to call. V dropped 0 bases and J dropped 5 bases, with 8 bases sitting between them. The CDR3 runs 13 residues. Germline assignment: CDR1 SGHDT and CDR2 YYEEEE. The CDR3 spells CASSLGRRTEAFF. CDR3 DNA: TGTGCCAGCAGCTTGGGAAGGAGGACTGAAGCTTTCTTT.

About this clone itself: Other DNA sequences in this sample translate to the same CDR3. The chain has TRBV7-9 and TRBJ2-7, with D perhaps matching TRBD1 (6 bases). The CDR3 sequence is 14 residues long. Germline loops: CDR1 SEHNR, CDR2 FQNEAQ (reference sequence). V lost 2 bases to trimming and J lost 2 bases, with 10 bases between them. The CDR3 region has the DNA TGTGCCAGCAGCTTAATACAGGGCGCCTACGAGCAGTACTTC. It translates to CASSLIQGAYEQYF.

The chain couples TRBV11-3 to TRBJ2-1, with D perhaps TRBD1 or TRBD2 (6 bases each). CDR3 length: 13 residues. Between the trimmed V and J ends, which lost 7 bases and 7 bases, there was a span of 14 bases. Germline CDR1 SGHNT, CDR2 YENEEA. The DNA for the CDR3 is TGTGCCAGCAAAATGAGGGGGGATAATGAGCAGTTCTTC. Amino acid sequence: CASKMRGDNEQFF.

With regard to this clone: The sample carries other DNA sequences with the same CDR3. The CDR3 region has the DNA TGCAGCGTAAGGGTGAACACTGAAGCTTTCTTT. It encodes CSVRVNTEAFF. The chain carries TRBV29-1 and TRBJ1-1; the D is unclear. CDR1 and CDR2 from the germline V gene are SQVTM and ANQGSEA. V was cut by 6 bases and J by 0 bases, with 5 bases left in between. This CDR3 is built from 11 residues.

The rearrangement uses TRBV29-1 and TRBJ2-1; TRBD2 agrees at 9 bases. With V trimmed by 5 bases and J by 2 bases, 22 bases remained unmatched. The CDR3 is 20 amino acids. CDR1 is SQVTM and CDR2 is ANQGSEA in the germline V gene. CDR3 DNA sequence: TGCAGCGTTACGAGCCCTCTTTCGCTAGCGGGGAGAGTAACCTACAATGAGCAGTTCTTC. It codes for CSVTSPLSLAGRVTYNEQFF.

This sequence joins TRBV27 and TRBJ2-1; no clear D gene. Trimming removed 5 bases from V and 8 bases from J, with 13 bases in between. Germline CDR1 and CDR2: MNHEY and SMNVEV (reference sequence). The CDR3 contains 13 residues. The CDR3 region has the DNA TGTGCCAGCAGTCTAAGGACCGCCTATGAGCAGTTCTTC. This sequence encodes CASSLRTAYEQFF.

The table lists this clone with a count of one. This rearrangement joins TRBV5-4 to TRBJ2-1; 9 bases line up with TRBD1. Germline V gene lookup returns CDR1 SGHNT and CDR2 YYREEE (reference sequence). The CDR3 is 15 amino acids. Trimming at V came to 1 base and at J to 5 bases, leaving 4 bases not matched to a gene. The CDR3 region has the DNA TGTGCCAGCAGCTTGCACAGGGGGCAGGACAATGAGCAGTTCTTC. Translation gives CASSLHRGQDNEQFF.

In its sample, this clone was seen once. CDR3 region: CASSLASSEAADTQYF. In DNA form, the CDR3 reads TGTGCCAGCAGCTTAGCGTCTAGTGAGGCCGCAGATACGCAGTATTTT. The chain links TRBV7-2 to TRBJ2-3; D call uncertain. V was trimmed by 0 bases and J by 4 bases, leaving 14 bases between them. The CDR3 sequence is 16 residues long. From germline, CDR1 is SGHTA and CDR2 FQGNSA.

V gene TRBV11-2 combines with J gene TRBJ2-1; perhaps TRBD2 as D (6 bases). Between the trimmed V and J ends, which lost 3 bases and 0 bases, there was a span of 15 bases. CDR1 and CDR2 from the germline V gene are SGHAT and FQNNGV. This CDR3 is 17 amino acids long. For the CDR3, the DNA is TGTGCCAGCAGCTTCCGGGACTCACTGAGCTCCTACAATGAGCAGTTCTTC. Translated, it gives CASSFRDSLSSYNEQFF.

The chain employs TRBV9 and TRBJ2-7; tentatively, D is TRBD2 (6 bases). Trimming removed 2 bases at V and 6 bases at J, with 15 bases between. The CDR3 spans 14 residues. Germline V gene data show CDR1 as SGDLS and CDR2 as YYNGEE. The CDR3 spells CASSVTGSVGEQYF. CDR3 coding DNA: TGTGCCAGCAGCGTTACCGGGAGTGTCGGCGAGCAGTACTTC.

J is TRBJ2-1 and V is TRBV7-9; D unclear. V dropped 1 base and J dropped 5 bases, with 9 bases sitting between them. The germline V gene encodes CDR1 SEHNR and CDR2 FQNEAQ (reference sequence). The CDR3 totals 14 residues. CDR3 nucleotide sequence: TGTGCCAGCAGCTTAGGAGACGGCGACAATGAGCAGTTCTTC. This codes for CASSLGDGDNEQFF.

This chain links TRBV28 with TRBJ1-1; perhaps TRBD1 as D (6 bases). This CDR3 has 18 residues. Germline loops: CDR1 MDHEN, CDR2 SYDVKM. V lost 2 bases to trimming and J lost 5 bases, with 24 bases between them. DNA of the CDR3: TGTGCCAGCAGTTTACCGTACCTCCGGCAGGGGCATGGGACTGAAGCTTTCTTT. Protein sequence: CASSLPYLRQGHGTEAFF.

The CDR3 protein is CASSLDLGQRETYEQYF. Written as DNA, the CDR3 is TGTGCCAGCAGCTTAGATCTCGGACAGCGGGAGACTTACGAGCAGTACTTC. The chain uses TRBV11-2 and TRBJ2-7, with 8 bases that match TRBD2. J gave up 4 bases and V 0 bases, and 11 bases lay outside the gene matches. CDR3 length: 17 amino acids. The germline V gene has CDR1 SGHAT and CDR2 FQNNGV.

J is TRBJ2-3 and V is TRBV7-9; 10 nucleotides line up with TRBD2. CDR1 SEHNR and CDR2 FQNEAQ come from the germline V gene (reference sequence). This CDR3 has 17 amino acids. The J segment lost 6 bases and the V segment lost 5 bases, leaving 14 bases of the junction unmatched. CDR3: CASSPYRSGRAGDTQYF. The CDR3 region has the DNA TGTGCCAGCAGCCCTTACCGGAGCGGGAGGGCCGGGGATACGCAGTATTTT.

This clone came up once. The chain recombines TRBV9 with TRBJ2-7; 10 bases map to TRBD2. CDR3 size: 14 residues. Per germline, CDR1 SGDLS and CDR2 YYNGEE. Losses at the gene ends were 2 bases for V and 9 bases for J; bases not matched to a gene: 8. The CDR3, as DNA: TGTGCCAGCAGCGTTGGCCTAGCGGGAGACGGGCAGTACTTC. It encodes CASSVGLAGDGQYF.

This chain joins TRBV5-6 and TRBJ2-1, with 12 bases matching TRBD2. Germline V gene lookup returns CDR1 SGHDT and CDR2 YYEEEE. The CDR3 covers 16 residues. Unmatched junction bases numbered 11, after V lost 4 bases and J lost 9 bases. CDR3 loop: CASSGILAGGTFEQFF. The CDR3 nucleotides are TGTGCCAGCAGCGGGATACTAGCGGGGGGTACATTTGAGCAGTTCTTC.

The chain has TRBV7-9 and TRBJ1-1; TRBD1 is a possible D gene (5 bases). CDR1 is SEHNR and CDR2 is FQNEAQ in the germline V gene (reference sequence). Trimming took off 0 bases at V and 4 bases at J, with 12 bases between the two ends. This CDR3 contains 15 residues. The CDR3 nucleotides read TGTGCCAGCAGCTTAGCGCAGGGAGTTGGCACTGAAGCTTTCTTT. Translating it yields CASSLAQGVGTEAFF.

V is TRBV5-1 and J is TRBJ2-7; TRBD2 matches 8 bases. V shed 4 bases, J shed 3 bases, and the junction held 12 bases outside the gene matches. This CDR3 has 16 amino acids. Germline loops: CDR1 SGHRS, CDR2 YFSETQ. CDR3 nucleotide sequence: TGCGCCAGCAGCCCCCCTCGGGCTAGCGGGTTCTACGAGCAGTACTTC. Translated: CASSPPRASGFYEQYF.